Below are 11 T cell receptor beta chains sequenced from a single sample in a study of T cell clonality in common variable immunodeficiency (dated by TCRdb to between 2015 and 2017). On the study overall, not on this receptor specifically: Fewer deletions and N-nucleotide insertions were reportedly observed in CVID TCRbeta sequences, and highly modified clones with 13 or more V deletions were reportedly absent from CVID TCRbeta sequences.

The protocol used for the library was the immunoSEQ multiplex PCR assay. In its TCRdb copy, this immuneACCESS table keeps in-frame sequences only and misses some clones. Where compared with another copy, unresolved V genes explain less than half of these, and the others have no known cause. This sample includes approximately 38,000 clones, and none of them was observed just once. Of the sample, about 6.3% is held by the ten largest clones. These TCRs' antigens remain unknown. The sequenced material came from peripheral blood mononuclear cells. All receptors derive from a human donor with common variable immunodeficiency.

This clone was recorded at least ten times. The sequenced part of the CDR3 DNA is TGTGCCAGCTCACCGGGACAGACAACTTACAATGAG. This codes for CASSPGQTTYNE. From start to end, the CDR3 is CASSPGQTTYNEQFF. The chain links TRBV18 to TRBJ2-1, with 7 positions matching TRBD1. The sequenced fragment ends 3 residues before the CDR3 boundary, so the rest is inferred from the germline J gene. The CDR3 spans 15 residues. Germline V gene sequence: CDR1 KGHSH, CDR2 LQKENI. J was trimmed by 4 bases and V by 3 bases; bases with no gene match: 6.

This clone was observed many times. Here the CDR3 reads CASSPERRPSTDTQYF. CDR3 DNA, as far as it was read: TGTGCCAGCTCACCCGAGCGGAGGCCCAGCACAGATACG. This chain links TRBV18 with TRBJ2-3; TRBD2 is a possible D gene (5 bases). The missing CDR3 end, 3 residues past where the read stops, is filled in from the germline J gene. Trimming removed 3 bases at V and 0 bases at J, with 13 bases between. Germline V gene lookup returns CDR1 KGHSH and CDR2 LQKENI. This CDR3 is built from 16 residues.

The table lists this clone with a few counts. The sequenced CDR3 bases are TGTGCCAGCAGTGATAAAACAATGAGCAATCAGCCC. Its translation is CASSDKTMSNQP. The full CDR3 protein is CASSDKTMSNQPQHF. The chain carries TRBV6-1 and TRBJ1-5, with no clear D. The read terminates 3 residues before the CDR3 end, so the remaining end is supplied by the germline J gene. CDR1 and CDR2 (germline): MNHNS, SASEGT. The CDR3 length is 15 residues. V lost 3 bases and J 1 base, leaving 10 bases between the germline ends.

On this clone itself: The read ends 3 residues shy of where the CDR3 ends; the end is completed using the germline J gene. V is TRBV6-2 or TRBV6-3 and J is TRBJ2-7; no clear D gene. V lost 0 bases to trimming and J lost 1 base, with 7 bases between them. The CDR3 covers 14 residues. Germline CDR1 MNHEY, CDR2 SVGEGT. Partial CDR3 DNA: TGTGCCAGCAGTTACTCGGTCGGTTCCTACGAG. Protein: CASSYSVGSYE. The CDR3 reads in full as CASSYSVGSYEQYF.

This clone has a count of ten or more. With the read ending 3 residues before the CDR3 end, the germline J gene is used to fill in that end. The same CDR3 also results from other DNA sequences found in this sample. This sequence joins TRBV2 and TRBJ2-7; D call uncertain. Trimming cost V 7 bases and J 6 bases, with 10 bases left between them. The CDR3 loop spans 11 amino acids. CDR1 and CDR2 (germline): SNHLY, FYNNEI. The sequenced part of the CDR3 DNA is TGTGCCAGCAAGGTTAGGGTCGAG. Protein product: CASKVRVE. The entire CDR3 sequence reads CASKVRVEQYF.

This clone turned up a few times. The CDR3 end lies 3 residues beyond the end of the read and is filled in from the germline J gene. This chain uses TRBV7-9 with TRBJ1-2, with 8 bases identical to TRBD1. The CDR3 loop spans 14 amino acids. After removal of 3 bases from V and 4 bases from J, the junction contained 4 bases not matched to a gene. CDR1 and CDR2 from the germline V gene are SEHNR and FQNEAQ (reference sequence). The sequenced part of the CDR3 DNA is TGTGCCAGCAGCTTGCAGGGGGCGGGCTATGGC. Its protein is CASSLQGAGYG. The full CDR3 reads CASSLQGAGYGYTF.

Many counts were recorded for this clone. The read comes to an end 3 residues before the CDR3 does, leaving the germline J gene to fill in the end. The V call is TRBV18, the J call TRBJ1-4; D gene unclear. V was pared by 0 bases and J by 7 bases, with 9 bases between. Germline-derived CDR1 and CDR2 are KGHSH and LQKENI. This CDR3 has 14 amino acids. This chain's CDR3 is CASSPPTSSEKLFF. Partial CDR3 DNA: TGTGCCAGCTCACCACCGACTAGTAGTGAAAAA.

Worth noting for this clone: Read sequence stops 3 residues before the CDR3 end, and the germline J gene provides the missing end. The chain employs TRBV19 and TRBJ2-1; TRBD2 is a possible D gene (8 bases). The CDR3 covers 16 residues. Trimming removed 7 bases at V and 9 bases at J, with 25 bases between. The germline V gene encodes CDR1 LNHDA and CDR2 SQIVND (reference sequence). CDR3 residues: CASTLGGGGRSGEQFF. The CDR3 bases that were read are TGTGCCAGTACCCTAGGGGGCGGGGGGAGGAGCGGTGAG.

This clone was seen a few times. The CDR3 end lies 3 residues beyond the end of the read and is filled in from the germline J gene. This rearrangement joins TRBV7-2 to TRBJ1-5; 7 bases fit TRBD1. The CDR3 has 14 residues. The ends lost 3 bases at V and 2 bases at J; junction bases unmatched: 1. CDR1 is SGHTA and CDR2 is FQGNSA in the germline V gene. The CDR3 sequence: CASSFDRGNQPQHF. Incomplete CDR3 DNA: TGTGCCAGCAGCTTTGACAGGGGCAATCAGCCC.

A remark on this clone: The sequence runs out 3 residues before the end of the CDR3; the remainder is reconstructed from the germline J gene. The chain is built from TRBV7-9 and TRBJ2-1, with D maybe TRBD1 (5 bases). Between the trimmed V and J ends, which lost 3 bases and 4 bases, there was a span of 10 bases. CDR3 length: 14 residues. Germline CDR1 reads SEHNR; CDR2 reads FQNEAQ (reference sequence). The CDR3 spells CASSFPRVYNEQFF. Incomplete CDR3 DNA: TGTGCCAGCAGCTTCCCCAGGGTATACAATGAG.

The sequenced part of the CDR3 DNA is TGCGCCAGCAGCTTGGCTAGCGGGAGTTTTTCAGATACG. Protein product: CASSLASGSFSDT. The whole CDR3 is CASSLASGSFSDTQYF. The chain combines TRBV5-1 with TRBJ2-3, with 10 bases matching TRBD2. The observed sequence ends 3 residues before the CDR3 terminus, with the missing tail filled in from the germline J gene. J gave up 4 bases and V 0 bases, and 5 bases lay outside the gene matches. Germline CDR1 SGHRS, CDR2 YFSETQ. This CDR3 contains 16 residues.